Below, 11 T cell receptor beta chains from the same sample are listed, as sequenced in a study of T cell repertoires in cytomegalovirus infection (dated by TCRdb to between 2017 and 2020). The data were produced on an Illumina HiSeq 1500. TCRdb's own reprocessing of the public reads used fastp at Q25 and MiXCR and kept productive beta chains. Each CDR3 protein appears once, grouped with its most common genes and DNA. The sample table lists some 800,000 distinct CDR3 sequences, about 31% of them with a count of one. The ten largest account for 9.5% to 15% of the sample. Their cognate antigens are unknown. The intended sense of this specimen's treatment or condition label: in vitro stimulation with specific CMV peptide epitopes to enrich CMV-specific T cells. The sample in question was cultured CD8+ T cells from PBMCs, obtained from culture after CMV antigen stimulation. Receptors originate from a human donor in good health (CMV status not recorded). Some clones in this sample may be carry-over from other donors' samples.

This clonotype was picked up a small number of times. This chain connects TRBV6-1 to TRBJ1-1; D is possibly TRBD1 (5 bases). The CDR3 spans 15 residues. CDR1 and CDR2 (germline): MNHNS, SASEGT. The V end was cut by 7 bases, the J end by 0 bases, with 15 bases between. In DNA, the CDR3 is TGTGCCAGCACCCCCGTGGGGGGTCTGAACACTGAAGCTTTCTTT. Its translation: CASTPVGGLNTEAFF.

This clonotype has at least ten counts. The chain combines TRBV7-2 with TRBJ2-7; D unresolved. The CDR3 length is 14 residues. Germline-derived CDR1 and CDR2 are SGHTA and FQGNSA. V lost 7 bases to trimming and J lost 0 bases, with 13 bases between them. CDR3 protein: CASTALESSYEQYF. CDR3 coding DNA: TGTGCCAGCACCGCTTTAGAATCCTCCTACGAGCAGTACTTC. The full variable domain, rest sourced from reference TRBV7-2 and TRBJ2-7, is GAGVSQSPSNKVTEKGKDVELRCDPISGHTALYWYRQSLGQGLEFLIYFQGNSAPDKSGLPSDRFSAERTGGSVSTLTIQRTQQEDSAVYLCASTALESSYEQYFGPGTRLTVT.

This sequence joins TRBV7-6 and TRBJ1-5; D remains unclear. Germline CDR1 reads SGHVS; CDR2 reads FNYEAQ. Trimming shortened V by 3 bases and J by 0 bases, and 6 bases separated the two germline ends. CDR3 length: 14 residues. DNA for the CDR3: TGTGCCAGCAGCTTGGACGTTAGCAATCAGCCCCAGCATTTT. This gives the protein CASSLDVSNQPQHF. The variable domain in full, completed from reference TRBV7-6 and TRBJ1-5, reads GAGVSQSPRYKVTKRGQDVALRCDPISGHVSLYWYRQALGQGPEFLTYFNYEAQQDKSGLPNDRFSAERPEGSISTLTIQRTEQRDSAMYRCASSLDVSNQPQHFGDGTRLSIL.

The rearrangement uses TRBV5-4 and TRBJ2-3, with D perhaps matching TRBD1 (6 bases). The CDR3 contains 15 residues. In germline, CDR1 is SGHNT, CDR2 YYREEE (reference sequence). Trimming pared 1 base from V and 6 bases from J, leaving 15 bases between. CDR3 DNA: TGTGCCAGCAGCTTGTGGAGGCAGGGGTCTGATACGCAGTATTTT. This codes for CASSLWRQGSDTQYF.

The rearrangement uses TRBV7-6 and TRBJ2-2; maybe TRBD1 (5 bases). Germline assignment: CDR1 SGHVS and CDR2 FNYEAQ. The CDR3 runs 14 residues. With 4 bases removed from V and 7 bases from J, the gap between germline ends came to 13 bases. DNA of the CDR3: TGTGCCAGCAGCTATGGACATTTCATCGGGGAGCTGTTTTTT. Its protein is CASSYGHFIGELFF.

This clonotype was counted between two and nine times. This rearrangement joins TRBV7-9 to TRBJ1-4; D possibly corresponds to TRBD1 (6 bases). The CDR3 has 14 residues. Germline V gene data show CDR1 as SEHNR and CDR2 as FQNEAQ (reference sequence). V was shortened by 6 bases and J by 3 bases, with 11 bases between the two germline ends. Here the CDR3 DNA reads TGTGCCAGCAGACCGGAGGGGGCTAATGAAAAACTGTTTTTT. Translating it yields CASRPEGANEKLFF.

V gene TRBV28 combines with J gene TRBJ1-6; 8 bases fit TRBD1. CDR1 MDHEN and CDR2 SYDVKM come from the germline V gene. The CDR3 is 15 residues long. V was pared by 8 bases and J by 0 bases, with 3 bases of the junction left unmatched. The CDR3 loop is CASGTGSSYNSPLHF. CDR3 in DNA: TGTGCCAGCGGGACAGGAAGCTCCTATAATTCACCCCTCCACTTT.

Points on this clonotype: The CDR3 carries no conserved terminal phenylalanine or tryptophan, so it likely arises from a read error. The chain employs TRBV7-6 and TRBJ2-7, with 8 positions matching TRBD1. The ends lost 5 bases at V and 1 base at J; junction bases unmatched: 10. The length of the CDR3 is 16 residues. The germline CDR1 and CDR2 sequences are SGHVS and FNYEAQ. The CDR3 is CASSQTGTGLSYEQYS. For the CDR3, the DNA is TGTGCCAGCAGCCAAACCGGGACAGGCCTATCCTACGAGCAGTACTCC.

This clonotype was picked up a small number of times. The chain employs TRBV7-6 and TRBJ2-7; no firm D call. The CDR3 has 15 residues. Trimming shortened V by 4 bases and J by 2 bases, and 15 bases separated the two germline ends. The V gene's germline CDR1 is SGHVS and CDR2 FNYEAQ. This CDR3 is CASSYRASNPYEQYV. DNA for the CDR3: TGTGCCAGCAGCTACCGGGCCAGCAACCCCTACGAGCAGTACGTC.

The rearrangement links TRBV12-3 or TRBV12-4 to TRBJ2-7, with D possibly being TRBD2 (6 bases). V was shortened by 3 bases and J by 7 bases, with 13 bases between the two germline ends. This CDR3 spans 13 amino acids. CDR3 sequence (DNA): TGTGCCAGCAGTTTGCGGGGCCCGTTAGAGCAGTACTTC. Amino acids: CASSLRGPLEQYF.

A word on this clonotype: This may be a read error, as it is one base from a much larger clone. DNA of the CDR3: TGTGACAGCAGCTTGGAGCCGGGACAGGGGTTCAACTATGGCTACACCTTC. This translates into CDSSLEPGQGFNYGYTF. This chain uses TRBV7-6 with TRBJ1-2, with TRBD1 identical over 10 bases. The germline V gene has CDR1 SGHVS and CDR2 FNYEAQ. The CDR3 covers 17 residues.